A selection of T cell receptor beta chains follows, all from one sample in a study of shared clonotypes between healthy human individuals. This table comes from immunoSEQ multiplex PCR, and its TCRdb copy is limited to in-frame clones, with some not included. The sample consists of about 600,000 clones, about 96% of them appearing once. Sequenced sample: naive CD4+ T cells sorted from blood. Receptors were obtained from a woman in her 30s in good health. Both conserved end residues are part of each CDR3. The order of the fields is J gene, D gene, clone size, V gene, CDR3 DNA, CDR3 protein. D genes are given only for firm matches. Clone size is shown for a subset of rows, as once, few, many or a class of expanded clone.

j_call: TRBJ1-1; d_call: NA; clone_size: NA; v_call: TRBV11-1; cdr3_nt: TGTGCCAGCAGCTTTGCGGCTACAGGGCTAACGAACACTGAAGCTTTCTTT; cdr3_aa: CASSFAATGLTNTEAFF
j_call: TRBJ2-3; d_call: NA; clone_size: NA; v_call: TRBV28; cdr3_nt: TGTGCCAGCAGTTCACAGGGGTCGGGGGCCTCAGATACGCAGTATTTT; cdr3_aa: CASSSQGSGASDTQYF
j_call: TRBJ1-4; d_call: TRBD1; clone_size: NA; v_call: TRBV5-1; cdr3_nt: TGCGCCAGCAGCTTGGCCGGGACAGAGCGTGAAAAACTGTTTTTT; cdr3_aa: CASSLAGTEREKLFF
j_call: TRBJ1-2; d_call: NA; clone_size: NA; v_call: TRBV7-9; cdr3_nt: TGTGCCAGCAGCCCTTGGAGGGGGGCTAACTATGGCTACACCTTC; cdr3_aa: CASSPWRGANYGYTF
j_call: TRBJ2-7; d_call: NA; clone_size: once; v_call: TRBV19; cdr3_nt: TGTGCCAGTAGTATAGACAGTACAAACTACGAGCAGTACTTC; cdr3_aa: CASSIDSTNYEQYF
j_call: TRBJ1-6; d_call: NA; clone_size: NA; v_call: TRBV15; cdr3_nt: TGTGCCACCAGCGCCCGAGGGGGGGTATATAATTCACCCCTCCACTTT; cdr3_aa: CATSARGGVYNSPLHF
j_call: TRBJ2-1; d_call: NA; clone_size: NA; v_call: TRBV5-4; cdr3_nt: TGTGCCAGCAGCCCTGGGGGGCGGAGCCTAACTAACAATGAGCAGTTCTTC; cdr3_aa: CASSPGGRSLTNNEQFF
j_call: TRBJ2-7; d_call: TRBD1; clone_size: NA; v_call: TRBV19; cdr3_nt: TGTGCCAGTAGTTCAACCGGGACAGGGGCCTACGAGCAGTACTTC; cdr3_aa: CASSSTGTGAYEQYF
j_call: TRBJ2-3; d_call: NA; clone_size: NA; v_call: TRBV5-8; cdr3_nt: TGTGCCAGCAGCTTTACTCGAAGAATGACAGGTGGAGATACGCAGTATTTT; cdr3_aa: CASSFTRRMTGGDTQYF
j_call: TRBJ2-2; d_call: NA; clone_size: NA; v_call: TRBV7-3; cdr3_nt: TGTGCCAGCAGCCGTACCCCCACCGGGGAGCTGTTTTTT; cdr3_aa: CASSRTPTGELFF
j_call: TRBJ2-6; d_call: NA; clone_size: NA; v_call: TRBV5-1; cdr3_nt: TGCGCCAGCAGATCATATCAGGGTTCTGGGGCCAACGTCCTGACTTTC; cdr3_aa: CASRSYQGSGANVLTF
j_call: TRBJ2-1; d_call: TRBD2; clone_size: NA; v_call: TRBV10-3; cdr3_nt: TGTGCCATCAGTGAGTTGGGACTAGCGGGAGTCTCCTACAATGAGCAGTTCTTC; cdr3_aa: CAISELGLAGVSYNEQFF
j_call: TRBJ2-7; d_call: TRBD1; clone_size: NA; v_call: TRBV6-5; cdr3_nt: TGTGCCAGCAGACATACCGGGACAGGGGGGTACGAGCAGTACTTC; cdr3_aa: CASRHTGTGGYEQYF
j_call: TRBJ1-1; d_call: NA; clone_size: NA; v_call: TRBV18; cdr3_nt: TGTGCCAGCTCACCTCAGGGGAACACTGAAGCTTTCTTT; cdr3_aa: CASSPQGNTEAFF
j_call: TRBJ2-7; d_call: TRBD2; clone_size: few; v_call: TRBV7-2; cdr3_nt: TGTGCCAGCAGCCCCGTCGGGACTATGCCTAGCGAGCAGTACTTC; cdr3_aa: CASSPVGTMPSEQYF
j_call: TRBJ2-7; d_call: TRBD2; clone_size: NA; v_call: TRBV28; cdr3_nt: TGTGCCAGCAGCCTCCCTGGACGAGGGCTAGCGGGGGCCGCCTACGAGCAGTACTTC; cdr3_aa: CASSLPGRGLAGAAYEQYF
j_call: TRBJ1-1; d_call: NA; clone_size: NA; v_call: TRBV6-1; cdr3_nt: TGTGCCAGCAGAGCCTCCTGGACCGCCCCTGAAGCTTTCTTT; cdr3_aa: CASRASWTAPEAFF
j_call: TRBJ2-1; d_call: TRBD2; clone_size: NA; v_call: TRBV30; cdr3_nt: TGTGCCTGGAGTGGAACCGCGGGACTAGCGGGACGGGGTGAGCAGTTCTTC; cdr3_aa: CAWSGTAGLAGRGEQFF